Shown below are 10 T cell receptor beta chains from a single sample sequenced in a study of blood T cell repertoires in COVID-19. Only in-frame clones appear in the TCRdb table, and some are missing; sequencing was by immunoSEQ multiplex PCR. The sample has over 140,000 clones; roughly 81% are singletons. What was sequenced was peripheral blood. These receptor sequences come from a woman aged 50 to 65 with active or convalescent COVID-19.

The chain combines TRBV9 with TRBJ2-2, with no clear D. Germline CDR1 SGDLS, CDR2 YYNGEE. The CDR3 length is 15 residues. V gave up 0 bases and J gave up 2 bases, with 8 bases separating them. CDR3 region: CASSVASSNTGELFF. For the CDR3, the DNA is TGTGCCAGCAGCGTAGCCAGTAGCAACACCGGGGAGCTGTTTTTT.

The chain is built from TRBV13 and TRBJ1-1, with 7 bases lining up with TRBD1. Per germline, CDR1 PRHDT and CDR2 FYEKMQ (reference sequence). After removal of 3 bases from V and 4 bases from J, the junction contained 2 bases not matched to a gene. The CDR3 covers 13 residues. CDR3 in amino acids: CASSFYRGTEAFF. DNA for the CDR3: TGTGCCAGCAGCTTTTACAGGGGCACTGAAGCTTTCTTT.

The V and J genes are TRBV23-1 and TRBJ2-5; 8 bases fit TRBD2. TRBV23-1 qualifies as an ORF whose function is uncertain. V was clipped by 2 bases and J by 5 bases; unmatched bases: 13. The CDR3 covers 17 residues. The CDR3 loop is CASSQEGWASGCETQYF. In DNA, the CDR3 is TGCGCCAGCAGTCAAGAAGGATGGGCTAGCGGGTGCGAGACCCAGTACTTC.

This clone was seen more than once but under ten times. This chain connects TRBV30 to TRBJ1-3, with 7 positions matching TRBD1. V lost 2 bases and J lost 7; bases outside the gene matches: 5. Germline V gives CDR1 GTSNPN, CDR2 SVGIG (reference sequence). The CDR3 has 13 residues. CDR3 amino acids: CAWSQGGGNTIYF. DNA for the CDR3: TGTGCCTGGAGTCAGGGGGGAGGCAACACCATATATTTT. Filled out from reference TRBV30 and TRBJ1-3, the complete variable domain reads SQTIHQWPATLVQPVGSPLSLECTVEGTSNPNLYWYRQAAGRGLQLLFYSVGIGQISSEVPQNLSASRPQDRQFILSSKKLLLSDSGFYLCAWSQGGGNTIYFGEGSWLTVV.

V gene TRBV2 combines with J gene TRBJ1-4, with D hard to call. The germline CDR1 and CDR2 sequences are SNHLY and FYNNEI. The CDR3 has 14 amino acids. Trimming cost V 4 bases and J 6 bases, with 12 bases left between them. The CDR3 here is CASSAVGEDEKLFF. Written as DNA, the CDR3 is TGTGCCAGCAGTGCAGTCGGGGAGGATGAAAAACTGTTTTTT. Together with reference TRBV2 and TRBJ1-4, the CDR3 gives the full variable domain: EPEVTQTPSHQVTQMGQEVILRCVPISNHLYFYWYRQILGQKVEFLVSFYNNEISEKSEIFDDQFSVERPDGSNFTLKIRSTKLEDSAMYFCASSAVGEDEKLFFGSGTQLSVL.

This clone has just one count. This chain uses TRBV9 with TRBJ2-1; 13 positions agree with TRBD2. This CDR3 has 17 residues. After removal of 0 bases from V and 3 bases from J, the junction contained 3 bases not matched to a gene. Germline V CDR1 and CDR2: SGDLS, YYNGEE. The CDR3 sequence is CASSVAGTSGNYNEQFF. The CDR3 nucleotides read TGTGCCAGCAGCGTAGCAGGGACTAGCGGGAACTACAATGAGCAGTTCTTC.

The J gene is TRBJ1-5, the V gene TRBV19; D is undetermined. Deletions cut 0 bases from V and 6 bases from J, with 9 bases between. Per germline, CDR1 LNHDA and CDR2 SQIVND (reference sequence). The CDR3 spans 14 residues. CDR3 residues: CASSIDGWSQPQHF. The CDR3 DNA is TGTGCCAGTAGTATAGATGGGTGGAGTCAGCCCCAGCATTTT.

Of note for this clone: The junction does not match germline at one end; this may be a read error. The V and J genes are TRBV30 and TRBJ1-1; D is perhaps TRBD1 (6 bases). Germline CDR1 reads GTSNPN; CDR2 reads SVGIG (reference sequence). The CDR3 spans 14 residues. CDR3: CAWSGDMEEAEAFF. In nucleotides, the CDR3 is TGTGCCTGGAGCGGGGACATGGAGGAGGCTGAAGCCTTCTTT.

This clone was recorded once. The chain combines TRBV27 with TRBJ2-5; 12 nucleotides match TRBD1. Germline CDR1 and CDR2: MNHEY and SMNVEV (reference sequence). The CDR3 runs to 16 residues. V gave up 2 bases and J gave up 4 bases; unmatched junction bases: 5. CDR3 in DNA: TGTGCCAGCAGTTTACGGGGACAGGGGGCTTCAGAGACCCAGTACTTC. Protein: CASSLRGQGASETQYF.

Written as DNA, the CDR3 is TGCAGCGCGGCTAGCGGGAGGAATGAGCAGTTCTTC. Protein sequence: CSAASGRNEQFF. The rearrangement uses TRBV29-1 and TRBJ2-1, with 11 bases identical to TRBD2. V lost 7 bases to trimming and J lost 7 bases; unmatched junction nucleotides: 3. The CDR3 runs 12 residues. Germline CDR1 is SQVTM and CDR2 is ANQGSEA.